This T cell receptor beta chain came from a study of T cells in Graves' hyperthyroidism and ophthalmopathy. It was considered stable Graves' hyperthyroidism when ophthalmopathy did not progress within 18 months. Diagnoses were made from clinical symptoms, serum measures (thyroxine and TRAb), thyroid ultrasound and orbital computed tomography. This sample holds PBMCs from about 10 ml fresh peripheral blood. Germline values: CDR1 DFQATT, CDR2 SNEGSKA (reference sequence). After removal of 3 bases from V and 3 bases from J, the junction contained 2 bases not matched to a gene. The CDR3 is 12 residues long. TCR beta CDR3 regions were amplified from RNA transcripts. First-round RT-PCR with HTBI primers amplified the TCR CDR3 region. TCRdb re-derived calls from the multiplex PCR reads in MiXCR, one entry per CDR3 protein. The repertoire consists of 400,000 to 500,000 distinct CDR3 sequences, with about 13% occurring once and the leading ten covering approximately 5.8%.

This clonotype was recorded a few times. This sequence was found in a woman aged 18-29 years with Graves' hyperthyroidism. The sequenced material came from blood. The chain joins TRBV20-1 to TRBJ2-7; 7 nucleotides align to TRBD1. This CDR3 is CSARTGSYEQYF. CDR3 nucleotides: TGCAGTGCTAGGACAGGGAGCTACGAGCAGTACTTC.